This T cell receptor beta chain came from a study of preoperative IRX-2 immunotherapy in early breast cancer. This sample's treatment: preoperative locoregional IRX-2 cytokine immunotherapy. Preoperative locoregional IRX-2 cytokine immunotherapy was tested in the phase Ib source study. CDR3 length equals 14 residues. V was pared by 5 bases and J by 1 base, with 3 bases of the junction left unmatched. Germline CDR1 and CDR2: WSHSY and SAAADI. The protocol was immunoSEQ multiplex PCR, while the TCRdb copy is restricted to in-frame clones and leaves out a portion. The sample records about 7,700 clones, 65% to 85% being singletons.

This clonotype was obtained from a human donor with breast cancer. Sequencing was performed on tumor tissue, taken after IRX-2 immunotherapy. This chain joins TRBV10-2 and TRBJ2-5, with TRBD1 matching 8 bases. The CDR3 region is CASSPRGLQETQYF. The CDR3 DNA reads TGCGCCAGCAGTCCCAGGGGGCTCCAAGAGACCCAGTACTTC.